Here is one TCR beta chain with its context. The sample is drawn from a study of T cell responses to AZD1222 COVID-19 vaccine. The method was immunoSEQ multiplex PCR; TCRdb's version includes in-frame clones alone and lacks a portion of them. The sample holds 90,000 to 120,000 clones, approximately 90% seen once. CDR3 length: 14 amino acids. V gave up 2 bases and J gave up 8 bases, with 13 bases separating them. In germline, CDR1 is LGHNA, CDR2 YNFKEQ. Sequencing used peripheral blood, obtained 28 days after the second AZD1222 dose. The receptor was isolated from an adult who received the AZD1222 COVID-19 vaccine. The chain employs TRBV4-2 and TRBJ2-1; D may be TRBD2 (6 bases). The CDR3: CASSQRRRDHEQFF. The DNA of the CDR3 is TGTGCCAGCAGCCAACGTAGGCGGGATCATGAGCAGTTCTTC.